This TCR beta chain was captured in a study of blood T cell repertoires in COVID-19. This CDR3 is built from 16 residues. The germline V gene encodes CDR1 MNHEY and CDR2 SVGEGT. Trimming shortened V by 0 bases and J by 2 bases, and 13 bases separated the two germline ends. This clone is a singleton in its sample. Repertoires were generated with immunoSEQ multiplex PCR, while TCRdb's copy carries only in-frame clones and drops some. The sample holds around 75,000 clones, about 88% seen once. This sequence was found in a man in his sixties or seventies with active COVID-19. Source material: peripheral blood. The chain uses TRBV6-2 or TRBV6-3 and TRBJ1-2; a weak D match, TRBD1 (5 bases). The CDR3 nucleotides read TGTGCCAGCAGTTACTCGTGGGACTGGGAAAACTATGGCTACACCTTC. Translated: CASSYSWDWENYGYTF.